Sequencing of this TCR beta chain was carried out in a study of beta chain features in type 1 diabetes. Broader study findings: Reads derived from cDNA could over-represent cells showing high TCR expression. All four CD4+ subsets from Type 1 diabetes patients carried moderately but significantly shorter TCRB CDR3s.

Cells sorted by CD45RO/CCR7/CD25/CD127/CD95/CD27 comprised CD4+ naive, central memory, regulatory and stem cell-like memory cells. Concerning this clone: Its target is not known.

Expressed TCRB transcripts got sequenced, as all isolated RNA was reverse transcribed. Clones were read by immunoSEQ multiplex PCR, and TCRdb kept only the in-frame ones, dropping some. The data show more than 550,000 clones, about an eighth seen once. The ends were cut back, 4 bases at V and 7 bases at J, with 15 bases in the middle. Germline CDR1 and CDR2: SGHRS and YFSETQ. The CDR3 is 13 residues long. The sequencing sample was made of naive CD4+ T cells from blood. The TCR comes from a man between 18 and 35 years old with type 1 diabetes. The chain uses TRBV5-1 and TRBJ2-7, with D perhaps matching TRBD1 or TRBD2 (5 bases each). CDR3 DNA: TGCGCCAGCAGCCCCGATATTGGGGGAGAGCAGTACTTC. This encodes CASSPDIGGEQYF.